This T cell receptor (beta chain) originates from a study of T-cell memory formation after mild COVID-19. About the study: Most TCR clusters belonged to a single donor. Findings and caveats of the study: Chiefly within CM and EM were the contracting CD4+ clones; CD8+ ones were within EMRA. There was a balanced CD4/CD8 profile in clones contracting day 15 to 85, and later expanders leaned CD4+.

This clonotype was picked up a small number of times. Antigen specificity is unknown. After removal of 4 bases from V and 2 bases from J, the junction contained 3 bases not matched to a gene. Germline loops: CDR1 GTSNPN, CDR2 SVGIG (reference sequence). The CDR3 loop spans 13 amino acids. Libraries for TCRalpha and TCRbeta carried sample barcodes and unique molecular identifiers via 5'RACE. TCRdb passed the 5' RACE reads through MiXCR, listing each CDR3 protein once. The table includes around 65,000 distinct CDR3 sequences, roughly 10% detected once. This receptor was obtained from a man in his late teens or twenties who had mild COVID-19 (a few samples of this study predate the infection). Cell type and time point are not known. The chain joins TRBV30 to TRBJ2-3; 7 bases agree with TRBD2. Sample: PBMCs or a T cell subset sorted from them (not recorded which). This chain's CDR3 is CAWKRDPTDTQYF. CDR3 in DNA: TGTGCCTGGAAGCGGGACCCCACAGATACGCAGTATTTT.